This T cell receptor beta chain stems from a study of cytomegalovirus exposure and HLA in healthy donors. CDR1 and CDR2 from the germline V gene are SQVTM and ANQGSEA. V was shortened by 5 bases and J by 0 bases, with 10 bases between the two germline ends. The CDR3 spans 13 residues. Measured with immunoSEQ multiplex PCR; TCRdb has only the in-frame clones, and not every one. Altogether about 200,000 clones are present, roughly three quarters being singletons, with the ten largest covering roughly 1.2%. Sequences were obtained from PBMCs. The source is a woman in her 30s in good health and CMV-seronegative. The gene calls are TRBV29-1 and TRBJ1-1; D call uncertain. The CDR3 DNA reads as TGCAGCGTTCTAAGGCAGGTGAACACTGAAGCTTTCTTT. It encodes CSVLRQVNTEAFF.